This T cell receptor (beta chain) was profiled in a study of T cells in Graves' hyperthyroidism and ophthalmopathy. Findings and limits, study-wide: The authors' 13 V-J model separated ophthalmopathy from stable hyperthyroidism.

PBMCs were derived from approximately 10 ml fresh peripheral blood. This clonotype occurred many times. The antigen is not known. TCR beta CDR3 sequences were amplified from RNA transcripts. In the first-round RT-PCR of the TCR CDR3, the HTBI primer set was used. TCRdb fed the multiplex PCR reads into MiXCR, producing one record per CDR3 protein. Altogether approximately 530,000 distinct CDR3 sequences are present, less than 20% being singletons, with the ten largest covering about 50%. Per the germline V gene, CDR1 is LGHDT and CDR2 is YNNKEL (reference sequence). V was pared by 4 bases and J by 0 bases, with 10 bases between. This CDR3 has 15 residues.

Sequencing was carried out using blood. This clonotype originated in a man aged 40-49 years with Graves' ophthalmopathy. The rearrangement joins TRBV3-1 to TRBJ2-1, with D perhaps given as TRBD1 or TRBD2 (5 bases each). CDR3 sequence: CASSLQGPSYNEQFF. CDR3 in DNA: TGTGCCAGCAGCCTCCAGGGACCCTCCTACAATGAGCAGTTCTTC.